The next 18 T cell receptor beta chains were all read from a single sample in a study of blood T cell repertoires in COVID-19. Produced via immunoSEQ multiplex PCR; TCRdb's table is partial and in-frame only. The table shows some 270,000 clones, with more than 80% occurring only once. Input material: PBMCs or T cells enriched from blood (not recorded which). These receptors all stem from a woman aged 25 to 39 with acute COVID-19.

The chain links TRBV3-1 (or the pseudogene TRBV3-2) to TRBJ2-1, with D unclear. The CDR3 sequence is 14 residues long. In germline, CDR1 is LGHDT, CDR2 YNNKEL (reference sequence). V lost 1 base to trimming and J lost 6 bases, with 10 bases between them. Written as DNA, the CDR3 is TGTGCCAGCAGCCAAGGAATCTCGGGCAATGAGCAGTTCTTC. Residues: CASSQGISGNEQFF.

V and J are TRBV2 and TRBJ2-7, with D possibly being TRBD2 (5 bases). Trimming removed 6 bases from V and 3 bases from J, with 12 bases in between. Germline V gene sequence: CDR1 SNHLY, CDR2 FYNNEI. The CDR3 loop spans 13 amino acids. The CDR3 loop reads CASSGNAGYEQYF. DNA of the CDR3: TGTGCCAGCAGCGGGAACGCGGGCTACGAGCAGTACTTC.

The V call is TRBV27, the J call TRBJ1-5, with 8 bases fitting TRBD1. J gave up 4 bases and V 6 bases, and 8 bases lay outside the gene matches. This CDR3 contains 15 residues. Germline-derived CDR1 and CDR2 are MNHEY and SMNVEV (reference sequence). CDR3 nucleotide sequence: TGTGCCAGCAGATGGACAGGGAGTGAGAATCAGCCCCAGCATTTT. As protein: CASRWTGSENQPQHF.

The chain links TRBV18 to TRBJ1-5, with 10 bases identical to TRBD1. CDR1 and CDR2 (germline): KGHSH, LQKENI. The CDR3 covers 17 residues. V shed 4 bases and J 3 bases; nucleotides not matched to a gene: 9. The CDR3 is CASSRGGQGVLNQPQHF. The CDR3 nucleotides are TGTGCCAGCTCACGAGGAGGACAGGGGGTGCTCAATCAGCCCCAGCATTTT.

This chain uses TRBV7-2 with TRBJ1-2; a possible D gene is TRBD1 (5 bases). CDR1 is SGHTA and CDR2 is FQGNSA in the germline V gene. This CDR3 has 14 residues. Trimming took 2 bases from V and 8 from J, leaving 15 bases between them. The CDR3 here is CASSLSGGESGYTF. CDR3 DNA: TGTGCCAGCAGCTTAAGTGGAGGGGAGAGCGGCTACACCTTC.

The chain joins TRBV12-3 or TRBV12-4 to TRBJ1-4; D not resolved. The CDR3 spans 12 residues. Trimming took off 8 bases at V and 11 bases at J, with 15 bases between the two ends. The CDR3 sequence: CASLDVGGKLFF. CDR3 DNA: TGTGCCAGCCTCGATGTGGGAGGGAAACTGTTTTTT.

DNA of the CDR3: TGTGCCAGCAGTTTATCTAACAGGGCTTCACCCCTCCACTTT. Amino acid sequence: CASSLSNRASPLHF. This rearrangement joins TRBV27 to TRBJ1-6, with a weak D call TRBD1 (6 bases). Germline V gives CDR1 MNHEY, CDR2 SMNVEV (reference sequence). The CDR3 extends over 14 amino acids. Trimming removed 0 bases from V and 9 bases from J, with 9 bases in between.

The chain employs TRBV28 and TRBJ2-7, with 12 positions matching TRBD2. The CDR3 sequence is 15 residues long. The junction had 4 bases not matched to a gene; V was cut back by 6 bases and J by 1 base. Germline CDR1 MDHEN, CDR2 SYDVKM. CDR3 region: CASRNGLAGSYEQYF. The CDR3 DNA is TGTGCCAGCAGAAACGGACTAGCGGGGTCCTACGAGCAGTACTTC.

CDR3 bases: TGTGCCAGCAGCTCTCTAGCGGGAGATACCGGGGAGCTGTTTTTT. Its protein product is CASSSLAGDTGELFF. The rearrangement uses TRBV7-3 and TRBJ2-2, with 10 bases lining up with TRBD2. CDR1 and CDR2 (germline): SGHTA, FQGTGA. The CDR3 runs 15 residues. J gave up 5 bases and V 4 bases, and 4 bases lay outside the gene matches.

V is TRBV4-1 and J is TRBJ1-1, with 7 positions matching TRBD1. Germline V gives CDR1 MGHRA, CDR2 YSYEKL. This CDR3 contains 13 residues. J gave up 5 bases and V 4 bases, and 4 bases lay outside the gene matches. CDR3 residues: CASSLRQGTEAFF. As DNA, the CDR3 is TGCGCCAGCAGCCTAAGACAGGGTACTGAAGCTTTCTTT.

This chain joins TRBV28 and TRBJ2-7; TRBD2 matches 10 bases. The CDR3 totals 14 residues. Trimming cost V 5 bases and J 7 bases; bases outside gene matches: 8. CDR1 and CDR2 (germline): MDHEN, SYDVKM. The CDR3 coding sequence is TGTGCCAGCAGTAAAGCGGGAGGGCCTGGAGAGCAGTACTTC. Protein product: CASSKAGGPGEQYF.

In this sample, this clone turned up a few times. The chain combines TRBV6-5 with TRBJ2-6, with D hard to call. CDR1 and CDR2 (germline): MNHEY, SVGAGI. Trimming removed 10 bases at V and 0 bases at J, with 7 bases between. The CDR3 loop spans 13 amino acids. The CDR3 region has the DNA TGTGCCATCCCATTCTCTGGGGCCAACGTCCTGACTTTC. This sequence encodes CAIPFSGANVLTF.

This chain links TRBV28 with TRBJ1-1; D not resolved. The V and J ends lost 8 bases and 3 bases respectively, with 19 bases between them. This CDR3 region has 15 residues. CDR1 and CDR2 from the germline V gene are MDHEN and SYDVKM. The CDR3 spells CASSLSGEWDTEAFF. CDR3 DNA: TGTGCCAGCTCCCTGAGCGGGGAATGGGACACTGAAGCTTTCTTT.

The chain joins TRBV4-1 to TRBJ2-1, with D perhaps TRBD2 (6 bases). CDR3 length: 17 amino acids. The germline gives CDR1 MGHRA, CDR2 YSYEKL. V lost 2 bases and J 1 base, leaving 15 bases between the germline ends. As DNA, the CDR3 is TGCGCCAGCAGCCAACGACTAGAATCTTTGTCCTACAATGAGCAGTTCTTC. Encoded protein: CASSQRLESLSYNEQFF.

This rearrangement joins TRBV5-6 to TRBJ1-5; no definite D call. The ends were cut back, 0 bases at V and 6 bases at J, with 7 bases in the middle. CDR1 SGHDT and CDR2 YYEEEE come from the germline V gene. The CDR3 covers 13 residues. CDR3 sequence (DNA): TGTGCCAGCAGCTTGGCCCTCGGTCAGCCCCAGCATTTT. Its protein product is CASSLALGQPQHF.

The rearrangement uses TRBV11-3 and TRBJ2-2; 11 bases line up with TRBD2. CDR1 is SGHNT, CDR2 YENEEA, per germline. CDR3 length equals 20 residues. Germline trimming cut 2 bases from V and 2 bases from J; bases unmatched to any gene: 13. DNA of the CDR3: TGTGCCAGCAGCTTATCCTCCCTTGGGACTAGCGGCGATAACACCGGGGAGCTGTTTTTT. Translation: CASSLSSLGTSGDNTGELFF. The variable domain in full, completed from reference TRBV11-3 and TRBJ2-2, reads EAGVVQSPRYKIIEKKQPVAFWCNPISGHNTLYWYLQNLGQGPELLIRYENEEAVDDSQLPKDRFSAERLKGVDSTLKIQPAELGDSAVYLCASSLSSLGTSGDNTGELFFGEGSRLTVL.

The chain has TRBV7-8 and TRBJ1-2; tentatively, D is TRBD1 (5 bases). The CDR3 spans 14 residues. The germline V gene encodes CDR1 SGHVS and CDR2 FQNEAQ. V was cut by 2 bases and J by 2 bases, with 9 bases left in between. In DNA, the CDR3 is TGTGCCAGCAGCTTAAATCAGGGAAACTATGGCTACACCTTC. This sequence encodes CASSLNQGNYGYTF.

The chain couples TRBV28 to TRBJ1-4; possible D gene TRBD1, 5 bases. The CDR3 consists of 14 residues. The V end was cut by 5 bases, the J end by 6 bases, with 13 bases between. The germline V gene has CDR1 MDHEN and CDR2 SYDVKM. CDR3 residues: CASSQQELDEKLFF. Here the CDR3 DNA reads TGTGCCAGCAGTCAACAGGAGTTAGATGAAAAACTGTTTTTT.